Listed here is a single T cell receptor (beta chain). This clone was recorded once. The specificity of this receptor is unknown. No base quality values were provided; no much bigger clone lies one nucleotide off. This record comes from a study of OX40 agonist ivuxolimab in advanced cancers. As for the study more broadly: Ivuxolimab was an agonistic, fully human IgG2 monoclonal antibody directed against OX40 (CD134), a costimulatory receptor. Intravenous ivuxolimab was administered to patients every 2 weeks at six dose levels: 0.01, 0.1, 0.3, 1.5, 3 and 10 mg/kg. Among the roughly 52 dose-escalation patients, about 19 had hepatocellular carcinoma, roughly 15 melanoma, 9 renal cell carcinoma and 9 head and neck cancer. The dose-escalation cohort was around 83% male with a mean age of approximately 60 years, ranging from roughly 20 to 80. Patients were allowed to have had prior anti-PD-1, anti-PD-L1 or anti-CTLA-4 therapy, and 40% of the dose-escalation patients had been treated with checkpoint inhibitors. Three dose-escalation patients achieved partial responses, one with hepatocellular carcinoma and two with cutaneous melanoma. Peripheral TCRbeta sequencing aimed to test whether ivuxolimab altered TCR sequence diversity and caused clonal T-cell expansion. The paper describes the monotherapy dose-escalation part (N of about 54 patients) of the phase I trial of ivuxolimab.

For sequencing of the TCRbeta CDR3 region, genomic DNA was extracted from the sorted cells. The immunoSEQ Assay was used for sequencing of TCRbeta CDR3 regions. This is the immuneACCESS table as TCRdb keeps it, with only in-frame sequences that have V and J called. A part of the clones is gone; compared with another copy, unresolved V genes explain less than half, and the rest is unexplained. In all, the sample holds about 95,000 clones, and approximately 92% of those were seen once. Of the sample, 0.33% is held by the ten largest clones. According to the germline V gene (reference sequence), CDR1 reads SGHNT and CDR2 reads YYREEE. V was cut back by 3 bases and J by 9 bases, leaving a gap of 7 bases between them. CDR3 length: 11 amino acids, cysteine to phenylalanine. Only the CDR3 region is kept as DNA, spanning 33 bases read in frame from base 1. Patients with autoimmune disease history or receiving systemic immunosuppression were excluded from the trial. Peripheral blood for TCR sequencing was drawn from every dose cohort at baseline, at cycle 4 day 1 and at cycle 7 day 1. The samples were drawn from a first-in-human, open-label, multicenter phase I dose-escalation trial of ivuxolimab. Adults with locally advanced or metastatic head and neck squamous cell, hepatocellular, melanoma or renal cell carcinoma were enrolled in the trial. Before TCR sequencing, CD4+ and CD8+ T cells were separately sorted from peripheral blood.

Beyond this particular receptor, the publication reports: At doses of 0.1 to 3.0 mg/kg, clonal expansion of both CD4+ and CD8+ T cells in blood was seen between baseline and week 6. The antigen specificity of the peripheral T cells that underwent clonal expansion was not determined. On average, CD8+ T cells showed more expanded clones than CD4+ T cells after ivuxolimab. In the 0.1-3.0 mg/kg groups, partial responders were among the patients with the lowest normalized peripheral clonal expansion, particularly in CD8+ T cells. Low levels of normalized T-cell clonal expansion were also seen in some patients who did not respond.

The chain employs TRBV5-4 and TRBJ2-1; too little of a D gene remains to name it. This sequence was found in an adult with an advanced solid tumor such as melanoma, head and neck, liver or kidney cancer. The material sequenced was CD4+ or CD8+ T cells sorted from blood, taken in a trial of the OX40 agonist ivuxolimab. The nucleotide sequence is TGTGCCAGCAGCTCTAGAGGTGAGCAGTTCTTC. This yields the protein CASSSRGEQFF.